This TCR beta chain was captured by sequencing in a study of CD4+ T cells in melanoma. Germline loops: CDR1 LNHNV, CDR2 YYDKDF (reference sequence). The CDR3 covers 15 residues. Trimming pared 4 bases from V and 1 base from J, leaving 8 bases between. Whole-study findings and limits: CD8+ T cell, macrophage and B cell function reportedly correlated with neoantigen-specific CD4+ T cells. Diverse differentiation states were reported for melanoma neoantigen-specific CD4+ T cells.

This clone occurred once. The antigen remains unidentified. This table comes from immunoSEQ multiplex PCR, and its TCRdb copy is limited to in-frame clones, with some not included. The sample consists of 50,000 to 60,000 clones, almost 70% of them appearing once. V and J are TRBV15 and TRBJ2-6, with D possibly being TRBD1 (5 bases). This clonotype was sampled from a human donor with melanoma. Sequenced material: tumor tissue. CDR3 DNA sequence: TGTGCCACCAGCAAAGCAGGGTCTGGGGCCAACGTCCTGACTTTC. This translates into CATSKAGSGANVLTF.